The TCR beta chain described here comes from a study of cytomegalovirus exposure and HLA in healthy donors. Amplification used 60 Vbeta primers and 13 Jbeta primers. Method: immunoSEQ multiplex PCR; TCRdb's copy keeps in-frame clones and lacks some. The sample yields about 150,000 clones, around 10% seen once. CDR3 length: 14 amino acids. Losses at the gene ends were 6 bases for V and 9 bases for J; bases not matched to a gene: 10. Germline assignment: CDR1 SNHLY and CDR2 FYNNEI. This sequence was found in a man aged 50 or older in good health and CMV-seronegative. Sequencing was done on a sample of PBMCs. The chain couples TRBV2 to TRBJ2-1; 8 bases are shared with TRBD1. The CDR3 spells CASSDTGTGGEQFF. The DNA of the CDR3 is TGTGCCAGCAGCGATACCGGGACAGGAGGTGAGCAGTTCTTC.